This is a list of T cell receptor beta chains from one sample in a study of CD8 T cells in ankylosing spondylitis. Via MiXCR, TCRdb re-called the 5' RACE reads, giving one row per CDR3 protein. The profile shows about 400,000 distinct CDR3 sequences, about a fifth of them singletons. The sample consisted of blood, either unsorted or a sorted T cell fraction (not recorded which). These receptors were obtained from a male donor with ankylosing spondylitis. Both conserved end residues are part of each CDR3. Each record gives: V gene, D gene, J gene, CDR3 length, clone size, CDR3 protein, CDR3 DNA. A D gene is named only where the DNA matches it firmly. The size field is filled for only some rows; it gives once, few, many or a size class.

v_gene: TRBV3-1
d_gene: TRBD2
j_gene: TRBJ2-2
len: 14
abundance: few
CDR3aa: CATLAGLNTGELFF
CDR3nt: TGTGCCACTCTAGCGGGACTGAACACCGGGGAGCTGTTTTTT

v_gene: TRBV28
d_gene: TRBD2
j_gene: TRBJ2-3
len: 14
abundance: few
CDR3aa: CASSFSGRIDTQYF
CDR3nt: TGTGCCAGCAGCTTTAGCGGGAGGATCGATACGCAGTATTTT

v_gene: TRBV14
d_gene: TRBD1
j_gene: TRBJ2-5
len: 15
abundance: few
CDR3aa: CASSQDWAGGETQYF
CDR3nt: TGTGCCAGCAGCCAAGATTGGGCAGGGGGAGAGACCCAGTACTTC

v_gene: TRBV4-2
d_gene: TRBD2
j_gene: TRBJ2-7
len: 15
abundance: few
CDR3aa: CASSQDYSGRGEQYF
CDR3nt: TGTGCCAGCAGCCAAGATTACAGCGGGAGGGGTGAGCAGTACTTC

v_gene: TRBV7-9
d_gene: .
j_gene: TRBJ1-1
len: 14
abundance: few
CDR3aa: CASSSQGQYTEAFF
CDR3nt: TGTGCCAGCAGCTCCCAAGGACAGTACACTGAAGCTTTCTTT

v_gene: TRBV2
d_gene: .
j_gene: TRBJ2-3
len: 13
abundance: few
CDR3aa: CASRVFSTDTQYF
CDR3nt: TGTGCCAGCAGAGTTTTTAGCACAGATACGCAGTATTTT

v_gene: TRBV4-1
d_gene: TRBD1
j_gene: TRBJ1-5
len: 16
abundance: .
CDR3aa: CASSQAKGTGNQPQHF
CDR3nt: TGCGCCAGCAGCCAAGCTAAGGGGACAGGGAATCAGCCCCAGCATTTT

v_gene: TRBV7-2
d_gene: .
j_gene: TRBJ2-1
len: 14
abundance: .
CDR3aa: CASSSLPTSNEQFF
CDR3nt: TGTGCCAGCAGCTCCCTCCCGACTAGCAATGAGCAGTTCTTC

v_gene: TRBV6-2/TRBV6-3
d_gene: .
j_gene: TRBJ1-1
len: 12
abundance: .
CDR3aa: CASWGARGAAFF
CDR3nt: TGTGCCAGCTGGGGAGCAAGGGGTGCAGCTTTCTTT

v_gene: TRBV12-3/TRBV12-4
d_gene: TRBD2
j_gene: TRBJ2-3
len: 16
abundance: .
CDR3aa: CASSPGTSGTTDTQYF
CDR3nt: TGTGCCAGCAGTCCCGGGACTAGCGGAACCACAGATACGCAGTATTTT

v_gene: TRBV12-3/TRBV12-4
d_gene: TRBD1
j_gene: TRBJ2-1
len: 15
abundance: .
CDR3aa: CASSITGTEDNEQFF
CDR3nt: TGTGCCAGCAGTATAACCGGGACAGAGGACAATGAGCAGTTCTTC

v_gene: TRBV15
d_gene: .
j_gene: TRBJ1-3
len: 17
abundance: .
CDR3aa: CATSRGVAPGSGNTIYF
CDR3nt: TGTGCCACCAGCAGAGGGGTCGCCCCCGGGAGTGGAAACACCATATATTTT

v_gene: TRBV24-1
d_gene: TRBD2
j_gene: TRBJ2-1
len: 15
abundance: few
CDR3aa: CATSDPEGTSLEQFF
CDR3nt: TGTGCCACCAGTGACCCCGAAGGGACTAGTCTTGAGCAGTTCTTC

v_gene: TRBV7-3
d_gene: TRBD2
j_gene: TRBJ2-1
len: 14
abundance: many
CDR3aa: CASSSGLAGYEQFF
CDR3nt: TGTGCCAGCAGCTCCGGACTAGCAGGCTATGAGCAGTTCTTC

v_gene: TRBV29-1
d_gene: TRBD1
j_gene: TRBJ2-1
len: 12
abundance: few
CDR3aa: CSSGGSINEQFF
CDR3nt: TGCAGCTCAGGGGGATCGATCAATGAGCAGTTCTTC

v_gene: TRBV20-1
d_gene: .
j_gene: TRBJ2-7
len: 13
abundance: .
CDR3aa: CSAPLGPGDEQYF
CDR3nt: TGCAGTGCTCCGTTGGGACCCGGGGACGAGCAGTACTTC

v_gene: TRBV6-5
d_gene: TRBD2
j_gene: TRBJ2-1
len: 15
abundance: few
CDR3aa: CASSLAGGEYNEQFF
CDR3nt: TGTGCCAGCAGCTTAGCGGGAGGAGAGTACAATGAGCAGTTCTTC

v_gene: TRBV5-1
d_gene: .
j_gene: TRBJ2-7
len: 15
abundance: few
CDR3aa: CASSEGTLNLYEQYF
CDR3nt: TGCGCCAGCAGCGAGGGGACACTGAACCTCTACGAGCAGTACTTC

v_gene: TRBV11-3
d_gene: TRBD2
j_gene: TRBJ2-1
len: 16
abundance: .
CDR3aa: CASSSAGVVGYNEQFF
CDR3nt: TGTGCCAGCAGCTCAGCGGGAGTAGTGGGCTACAATGAGCAGTTCTTC

v_gene: TRBV18
d_gene: TRBD1
j_gene: TRBJ1-1
len: 16
abundance: .
CDR3aa: CASSPRTGEWHTEAFF
CDR3nt: TGTGCCAGCTCACCACGGACAGGGGAATGGCACACTGAAGCTTTCTTT

v_gene: TRBV5-1
d_gene: .
j_gene: TRBJ1-1
len: 15
abundance: .
CDR3aa: CASSWGSILNTEAFF
CDR3nt: TGCGCCAGCAGCTGGGGATCCATCTTGAATACTGAAGCTTTCTTT

v_gene: TRBV11-3
d_gene: .
j_gene: TRBJ2-7
len: 14
abundance: .
CDR3aa: CASSLDYREYEQYF
CDR3nt: TGTGCCAGCAGCTTAGATTACAGGGAATACGAGCAGTACTTC

v_gene: TRBV18
d_gene: .
j_gene: TRBJ2-1
len: 16
abundance: .
CDR3aa: CASSPLTVGDLHEQFF
CDR3nt: TGTGCCAGCTCACCACTAACCGTAGGGGATTTGCATGAGCAGTTCTTC

v_gene: TRBV6-1
d_gene: .
j_gene: TRBJ2-1
len: 17
abundance: few
CDR3aa: CASSERFVYRKDNEQFF
CDR3nt: TGTGCCAGCAGTGAAAGGTTTGTCTACCGAAAGGACAATGAGCAGTTCTTC